Listed below are T cell receptor beta chains from one sample, sequenced in a study of CD8 T cells in Susac syndrome. TCRdb reanalysed the immunoSEQ multiplex PCR reads using MiXCR and keeps one entry per CDR3 protein. This table has some 150,000 distinct CDR3 sequences, approximately 93% appearing once. The sample was CD4+ T cells from PBMCs. The receptor set was obtained from a human donor in good health. CDR3s include the opening cysteine and the closing phenylalanine or tryptophan. The order of the fields is V gene, J gene, D gene, clone size, CDR3 DNA, CDR3 protein. A D gene is named only where the DNA matches it firmly. Size is omitted from some rows. Given values are once, few, many or a class for expanded clones.

TRBV19	TRBJ1-5	TRBD1	NA	TGTGCCGCCTCGACAGGGAATCAGCCCCAGCATTTT	CAASTGNQPQHF
TRBV20-1	TRBJ2-1	TRBD2	NA	TGCAGTTATATCAGCGGGAGGACACGTAATGAGCAGTTCTTC	CSYISGRTRNEQFF
TRBV2	TRBJ2-1	NA	NA	TGTGCCAGCAGTGAAATGGAGGGCGATGAGCAGTTCTTC	CASSEMEGDEQFF
TRBV11-2	TRBJ2-7	TRBD1	NA	TGTGCCAGCAGCCCCGGGACAGGGTACGACGAGCAGTACTTC	CASSPGTGYDEQYF
TRBV28	TRBJ1-3	NA	NA	TGTGCCAGCAGTTTCTATGGACAGCTCCCAGTGATCACCATATATTTT	CASSFYGQLPVITIYF
TRBV24-1	TRBJ2-1	TRBD2	once	TGTGCCACCAGTGATTTGCCGGCTAGCGGGAGCTTTGGCTCCTACAATGAGCAGTTCTTC	CATSDLPASGSFGSYNEQFF
TRBV5-4	TRBJ1-1	NA	NA	TGTGCCAGCAGCTTGAGTGGTTTTACTGAAGCTTTCTTT	CASSLSGFTEAFF
TRBV19	TRBJ2-2	NA	once	TGTGCCACCGCCTCCCCGGGACAAGTCACCGGGGAGCTGTTTTTT	CATASPGQVTGELFF
TRBV9	TRBJ2-5	NA	NA	TGTGCCAGCAGCGTAGGGTCCAGGGGAGAGACCCAGTACTTC	CASSVGSRGETQYF
TRBV18	TRBJ2-5	NA	NA	TGTGCCAGCTCACCACGTAATGCGGGACTCCAAGAGACCCAGTACTTC	CASSPRNAGLQETQYF
TRBV7-9	TRBJ2-7	TRBD2	once	TGTGCCAGCAGCTTGCTAGCGGGAGTAAGGGAGCAGTACTTC	CASSLLAGVREQYF
TRBV27	TRBJ2-7	TRBD2	NA	TGTGCCAGCAGTCGACTAGCGGGAGGGTCCGAGCAGTACTTC	CASSRLAGGSEQYF
TRBV29-1	TRBJ2-5	NA	few	TGCAGCGTTGCGATCGGGGGGAGGGGGGAGACCCAGTACTTC	CSVAIGGRGETQYF
TRBV3-1	TRBJ2-2	NA	NA	TGTGCCAGCAGCCAAGGCACTAGCTCTAACACCGGGGAGCTGTTTTTT	CASSQGTSSNTGELFF
TRBV10-1	TRBJ2-4	NA	NA	TGCGCCAGCAGTGTGTCCATTGGGGCCAAAAACATTCAGTACTTC	CASSVSIGAKNIQYF
TRBV13	TRBJ1-4	NA	NA	TGTGCCAGCAGCTTCAACCGAAGGAGTGAAAAACTGTTTTTT	CASSFNRRSEKLFF
TRBV18	TRBJ2-3	NA	NA	TGTGCCAGCTCACAGCGGGCACTCGATACGCAGTATTTT	CASSQRALDTQYF
TRBV30	TRBJ1-2	NA	NA	TGTGCCTGGAGTACCCCCCCGACAGGCTATGGCTACACCTTC	CAWSTPPTGYGYTF
TRBV10-3	TRBJ1-2	TRBD1	NA	TGTGCCATGGGGACAGGGCCAACAGCTAACTATGGCTACACCTTC	CAMGTGPTANYGYTF
TRBV15	TRBJ2-1	NA	NA	TGTGCCACCAGCAGTCCCCCTGGCGCGGGGCCAAACTACAATGAGCAGTTCTTC	CATSSPPGAGPNYNEQFF
TRBV5-1	TRBJ1-2	TRBD1	once	TGCGCCAGCAGCTTGGGACAGGGGGTGCATGGCTACACCTTC	CASSLGQGVHGYTF
TRBV10-3	TRBJ2-5	TRBD2	NA	TGTGCCATCAGTGCCGTAGCGGGAGATGCAAAAGAGACCCAGTACTTC	CAISAVAGDAKETQYF
TRBV11-2	TRBJ2-7	NA	NA	TGTGCCAGCAGCTTATGGCAGGACGAGCAGTACTTC	CASSLWQDEQYF
TRBV19	TRBJ2-2	NA	NA	TGTGCCAGTAGTAGGGAGAGGCCGAACACCGGGGAGCTGTTTTTT	CASSRERPNTGELFF
TRBV25-1	TRBJ1-2	NA	NA	TGTGCCAGCAGGAAAGACAGCGCGAACTATGGCTACACCTTC	CASRKDSANYGYTF
TRBV20-1	TRBJ2-7	NA	NA	TGCAGTGCCGCGCCGGTGGGGTGGCAGTACTTC	CSAAPVGWQYF
TRBV30	TRBJ1-5	NA	once	TGTGCCTGGAGTAAAGGGTATGGGCAGCCCCAGCATTTT	CAWSKGYGQPQHF
TRBV5-4	TRBJ2-7	TRBD1	NA	TGTGCCAGCAGCGGGGGACAGGGCCGCTACGAGCAGTACTTC	CASSGGQGRYEQYF
TRBV28	TRBJ1-2	NA	NA	TGTGCCAGCAGTACCCCGCTGAAGATGGGAGGCTACACCTTC	CASSTPLKMGGYTF
TRBV7-9	TRBJ2-1	NA	NA	TGTGCCAGCAGCTTAGCTTCGGGGGTTGAGCAGTTCTTC	CASSLASGVEQFF
TRBV20-1	TRBJ2-7	TRBD2	few	TGCAGTGCTAGTGGGGGGGACGAGCAGTACTTC	CSASGGDEQYF
TRBV10-3	TRBJ2-1	TRBD2	NA	TGTGCCATAACTAGCGGGAGCGGGAATGAGCAGTTCTTC	CAITSGSGNEQFF
TRBV28	TRBJ2-7	NA	NA	TGTGCCAGCAGTCTGTTCGGGACTCAGAACTCCTACGAGCAGTACTTC	CASSLFGTQNSYEQYF
TRBV4-1	TRBJ2-1	TRBD2	NA	TGCGCCAGCAGCCCCCGGACTAGCGGGGGGGAATACAATGAGCAGTTCTTC	CASSPRTSGGEYNEQFF
TRBV12-3/TRBV12-4	TRBJ2-3	TRBD2	NA	TGTGCCAGCAGTCTCCCGGGACTAGCGGGAGAGATAGATACGCAGTATTTT	CASSLPGLAGEIDTQYF
TRBV9	TRBJ1-4	NA	NA	TGTGCCAGCAGTCCCAAGTGGCAGGGAAGACCGCGGGATGAAAAACTGTTTTTT	CASSPKWQGRPRDEKLFF
TRBV29-1	TRBJ1-5	NA	NA	TGCAGCGTCCGAGTGGGGGGGGATCAGCCCCAGCATTTT	CSVRVGGDQPQHF
TRBV5-1	TRBJ2-7	TRBD2	NA	TGCGCCAGCAGCTTGGAAGGTAGCGGGAGTTCCCACGAGCAGTACTTC	CASSLEGSGSSHEQYF
TRBV7-9	TRBJ2-7	TRBD2	NA	TGTGCCAGCAGCCCCAATAGCGGGATTTCCTACGAGCAGTACTTC	CASSPNSGISYEQYF
TRBV7-9	TRBJ2-7	TRBD2	NA	TGTGCCAGCAGCTTAAAACCTGGGAGGGTCTACGAGCAGTACTTC	CASSLKPGRVYEQYF
TRBV6-1	TRBJ2-5	TRBD1	NA	TGTGCCAGCAAGGGAGCGTTCAGGGGGGAGACCCAGTACTTC	CASKGAFRGETQYF
TRBV10-3	TRBJ1-2	TRBD1	NA	TGTGCCATCAGTGCACAGGGGGCGGGTGCGGATGGCTACACCTTC	CAISAQGAGADGYTF
TRBV28	TRBJ1-2	NA	NA	TGTGCCAGCAGTCTTTTCCCCGGGACGGGACCAGACTATGGCTACACCTTC	CASSLFPGTGPDYGYTF
TRBV5-1	TRBJ2-7	NA	NA	TGCGCCAGCAGCTTGGACCAGTCCTCCTACGAGCAGTACTTC	CASSLDQSSYEQYF
TRBV3-1	TRBJ2-5	NA	NA	TGTGCCAGCAGCCACGACTCTCCGGAGACCCAGTACTTC	CASSHDSPETQYF
TRBV29-1	TRBJ2-7	NA	NA	TGCAGCGTTGCGGGATGGGGAGGCCCCTACGAGCAGTACTTC	CSVAGWGGPYEQYF
TRBV18	TRBJ2-7	TRBD1	NA	TGTGCCAGCTCACCGCTTGGACAGGGGGGCGAGCAGTACTTC	CASSPLGQGGEQYF
TRBV5-1	TRBJ2-1	NA	NA	TGCGCCAGCAGCTTCCTCAGGGATGAGCAGTTCTTC	CASSFLRDEQFF
TRBV5-4	TRBJ2-5	NA	once	TGTGCCAGCAGCTTGGAGTTGCGAGGAGAGACCCAGTACTTC	CASSLELRGETQYF
TRBV12-3/TRBV12-4	TRBJ2-3	TRBD2	NA	TGTGCCAGCAGCTCGACTAGCGGGATCACAGATACGCAGTATTTT	CASSSTSGITDTQYF
TRBV5-6	TRBJ2-3	NA	NA	TGTGCCAGCAGCTTAACCCCCAGGGGGAGGGCCTGGATAACCAGTCCAGATACGCAGTATTTT	CASSLTPRGRAWITSPDTQYF